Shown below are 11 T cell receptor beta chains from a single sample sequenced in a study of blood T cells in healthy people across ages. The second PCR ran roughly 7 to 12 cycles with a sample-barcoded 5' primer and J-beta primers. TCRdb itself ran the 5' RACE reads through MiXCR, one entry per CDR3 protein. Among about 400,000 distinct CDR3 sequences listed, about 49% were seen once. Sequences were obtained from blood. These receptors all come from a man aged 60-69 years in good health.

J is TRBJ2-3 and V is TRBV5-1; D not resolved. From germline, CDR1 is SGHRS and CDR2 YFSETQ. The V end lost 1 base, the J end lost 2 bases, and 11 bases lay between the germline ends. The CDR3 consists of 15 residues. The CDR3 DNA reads TGCGCCAGCAGCTTGAGTCCGGTGGACACAGATACGCAGTATTTT. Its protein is CASSLSPVDTDTQYF.

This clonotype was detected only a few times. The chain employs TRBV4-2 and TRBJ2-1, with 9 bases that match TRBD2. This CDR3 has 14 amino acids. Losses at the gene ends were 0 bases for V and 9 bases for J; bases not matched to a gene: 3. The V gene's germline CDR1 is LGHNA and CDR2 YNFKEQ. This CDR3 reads CASSQEGSGSEQFF. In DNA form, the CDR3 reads TGTGCCAGCAGCCAAGAGGGTAGCGGGAGTGAGCAGTTCTTC.

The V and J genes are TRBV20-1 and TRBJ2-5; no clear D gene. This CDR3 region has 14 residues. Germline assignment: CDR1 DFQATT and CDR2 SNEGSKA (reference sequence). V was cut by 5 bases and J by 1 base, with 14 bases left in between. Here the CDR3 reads CSAASIPRQETQYF. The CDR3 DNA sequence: TGCAGTGCTGCTTCTATCCCTCGCCAAGAGACCCAGTACTTC.

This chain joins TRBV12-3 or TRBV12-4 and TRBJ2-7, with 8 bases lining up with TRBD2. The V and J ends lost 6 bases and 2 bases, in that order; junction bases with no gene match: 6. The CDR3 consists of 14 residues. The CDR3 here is CASRTGGEAYEQYF. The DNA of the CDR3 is TGTGCCAGCAGGACGGGGGGGGAGGCCTACGAGCAGTACTTC.

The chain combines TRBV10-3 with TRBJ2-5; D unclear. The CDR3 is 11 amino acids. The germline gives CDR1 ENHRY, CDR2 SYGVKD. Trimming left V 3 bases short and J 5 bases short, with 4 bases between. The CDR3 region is CAISDLETQYF. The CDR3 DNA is TGTGCCATCAGTGATTTGGAGACCCAGTACTTC.

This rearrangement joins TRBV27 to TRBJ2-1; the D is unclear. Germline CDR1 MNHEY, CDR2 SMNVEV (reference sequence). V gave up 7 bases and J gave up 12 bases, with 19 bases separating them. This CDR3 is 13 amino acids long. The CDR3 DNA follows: TGTGCCAGCACGCGGACGAGCACAGATACGCAGTTCTTC. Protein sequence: CASTRTSTDTQFF.

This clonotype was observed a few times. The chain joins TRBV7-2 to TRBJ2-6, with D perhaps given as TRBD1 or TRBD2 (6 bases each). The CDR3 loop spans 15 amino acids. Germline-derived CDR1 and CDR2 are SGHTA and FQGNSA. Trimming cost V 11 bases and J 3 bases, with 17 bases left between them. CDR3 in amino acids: CASGAGGLGANVLTF. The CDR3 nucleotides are TGTGCCTCAGGGGCAGGAGGGCTTGGGGCCAACGTCCTGACTTTC.

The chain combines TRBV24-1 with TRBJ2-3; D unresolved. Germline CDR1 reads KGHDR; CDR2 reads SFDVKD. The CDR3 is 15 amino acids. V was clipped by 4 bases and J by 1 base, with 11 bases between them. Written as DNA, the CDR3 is TGTGCCACCAGTGAAGGTCCACACCGCACAGATACGCAGTATTTT. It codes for CATSEGPHRTDTQYF.

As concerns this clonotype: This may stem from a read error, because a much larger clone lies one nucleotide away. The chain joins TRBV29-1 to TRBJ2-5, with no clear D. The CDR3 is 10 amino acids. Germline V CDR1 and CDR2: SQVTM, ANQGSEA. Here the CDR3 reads CGADQETQYF. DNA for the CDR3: TGCGGCGCAGATCAAGAGACCCAGTACTTC.

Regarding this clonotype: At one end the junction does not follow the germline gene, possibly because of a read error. CDR3 DNA: TGCAGTACTAGGAATCCCGGGACTAGGCAAGAGACCCAGTACTTC. It translates to CSTRNPGTRQETQYF. The V and J genes are TRBV20-1 and TRBJ2-5, with 8 bases matching TRBD2. The CDR3 is 15 residues long. CDR1 DFQATT and CDR2 SNEGSKA come from the germline V gene (reference sequence).

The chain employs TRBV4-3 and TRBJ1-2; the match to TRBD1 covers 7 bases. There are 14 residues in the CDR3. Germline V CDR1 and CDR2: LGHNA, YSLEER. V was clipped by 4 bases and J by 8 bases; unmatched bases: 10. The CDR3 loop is CASSPAPTGFGYTF. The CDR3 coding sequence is TGCGCCAGCAGCCCGGCCCCGACAGGGTTCGGCTACACCTTC.